These 11 T cell receptor beta chains share one sample of origin, sequenced in a study of blood T cell repertoires in COVID-19. Clones were sequenced by immunoSEQ multiplex PCR, and TCRdb holds only the in-frame ones, with some missing. This sample has about 370,000 clones, with 90% found just once. Sequenced input: peripheral blood. Receptors originate from a man between 18 and 35 years old with active or convalescent COVID-19.

The chain couples TRBV6-5 to TRBJ1-1, with D unresolved. Deletions cut 6 bases from V and 2 bases from J, with 10 bases between. This CDR3 has 13 amino acids. Germline V gene sequence: CDR1 MNHEY, CDR2 SVGAGI. CDR3 nucleotides: TGTGCCAGCAGCGTGGAGGCCAACACTGAAGCTTTCTTT. This encodes CASSVEANTEAFF.

This clone has a single count. The chain employs TRBV6-2 or TRBV6-3 and TRBJ1-5; 11 bases are shared with TRBD1. This CDR3 is 16 amino acids long. CDR1 MNHEY and CDR2 SVGEGT come from the germline V gene. V shed 3 bases, J shed 5 bases, and the junction held 6 bases outside the gene matches. The CDR3 sequence is CASSYGTGGMDQPQHF. DNA for the CDR3: TGTGCCAGCAGTTATGGGACAGGGGGAATGGATCAGCCCCAGCATTTT.

This sequence joins TRBV30 and TRBJ2-7, with D possibly TRBD1 on 6 matching bases. This CDR3 region has 16 residues. Germline V gene data show CDR1 as GTSNPN and CDR2 as SVGIG (reference sequence). The V end lost 4 bases, the J end lost 0 bases, and 19 bases lay between the germline ends. The CDR3 nucleotides are TGTGCCTGGATCTCCTCAGCACAGGGAAACTCCTACGAGCAGTACTTC. Residues: CAWISSAQGNSYEQYF.

V usage is TRBV24-1 and J usage is TRBJ2-3; possible D gene TRBD2, 5 bases. With 7 bases removed from V and 0 bases from J, the gap between germline ends came to 10 bases. The CDR3 is 14 residues long. Germline assignment: CDR1 KGHDR and CDR2 SFDVKD. The CDR3 is CATRTGESTDTQYF. CDR3 sequence (DNA): TGTGCCACCAGAACTGGGGAGAGCACAGATACGCAGTATTTT.

CDR3 region: CSVAPMTGFQETQYF. In nucleotides, the CDR3 is TGCAGCGTTGCCCCCATGACAGGGTTTCAAGAGACCCAGTACTTC. The rearrangement uses TRBV29-1 and TRBJ2-5; 7 nucleotides match TRBD1. This CDR3 region has 15 residues. CDR1 and CDR2 from the germline V gene are SQVTM and ANQGSEA. Germline trimming cut 4 bases from V and 2 bases from J; bases unmatched to any gene: 10.

The chain uses TRBV4-3 and TRBJ1-2; 7 bases fit TRBD1. The V gene end was trimmed by 0 bases and the J gene end by 0 bases; junction bases not matched to a gene: 7. The germline V gene encodes CDR1 LGHNA and CDR2 YSLEER. The CDR3 consists of 17 residues. This CDR3 is CASSQEADRTSNYGYTF. CDR3 DNA sequence: TGCGCCAGCAGCCAAGAAGCGGACAGGACCTCTAACTATGGCTACACCTTC.

The chain joins TRBV30 to TRBJ1-6; D not resolved. CDR3 length: 15 amino acids. In germline, CDR1 is GTSNPN, CDR2 SVGIG (reference sequence). Deletions cut 3 bases from V and 0 bases from J, with 9 bases between. Here the CDR3 reads CAWRIGSSYNSPLHF. The CDR3 bases are TGTGCCTGGAGAATCGGGAGCTCCTATAATTCACCCCTCCACTTT.

The CDR3 DNA reads as TGTGCCACCAACGTCAGGGGAGAGAACACTGAAGCTTTCTTT. Protein sequence: CATNVRGENTEAFF. The V gene is TRBV24-1, the J gene TRBJ1-1; TRBD1 might be the D (6 bases). With 8 bases removed from V and 1 base from J, the gap between germline ends came to 13 bases. From germline, CDR1 is KGHDR and CDR2 SFDVKD. This CDR3 comprises 14 residues.

The rearrangement uses TRBV27 and TRBJ2-7, with D perhaps matching TRBD2 (5 bases). This CDR3 contains 15 residues. Trimming removed 6 bases at V and 3 bases at J, with 18 bases between. Germline V gene lookup returns CDR1 MNHEY and CDR2 SMNVEV (reference sequence). CDR3 in DNA: TGTGCCAGCAGCCCTGTCGGACTGATTATCTACGAGCAGTACTTC. It specifies CASSPVGLIIYEQYF.

V usage is TRBV5-1 and J usage is TRBJ1-2; tentative D call: TRBD1 (6 bases). V lost 4 bases and J lost 3, with 10 bases in between. Germline CDR1 is SGHRS and CDR2 is YFSETQ. The CDR3 runs 13 residues. Written as DNA, the CDR3 is TGCGCCAGCAGCCCCAGGGGTGACTATGGCTACACCTTC. It translates to CASSPRGDYGYTF. The whole variable domain, remainder taken from reference TRBV5-1 and TRBJ1-2, is KAGVTQTPRYLIKTRGQQVTLSCSPISGHRSVSWYQQTPGQGLQFLFEYFSETQRNKGNFPGRFSGRQFSNSRSEMNVSTLELGDSALYLCASSPRGDYGYTFGSGTRLTVV.

The rearrangement links TRBV6-2 or TRBV6-3 to TRBJ2-7; D is perhaps TRBD1 (6 bases). Germline V gives CDR1 MNHEY, CDR2 SVGEGT. The V end was cut by 4 bases, the J end by 3 bases, with 13 bases between. The CDR3 spans 14 residues. CDR3 loop: CASSWQGPLYEQYF. CDR3 DNA: TGTGCCAGCAGTTGGCAGGGGCCTCTCTACGAGCAGTACTTC.